These T cell receptor beta chains were read from a single sample in a study of blood T cell repertoires in COVID-19. Here immunoSEQ multiplex PCR was the method, and the copy in TCRdb shows in-frame clones only, minus some. The repertoire holds under 200,000 clones, with more than 70% as singletons. Specimen: peripheral blood. The source is a man aged 18 to 30 with active or convalescent COVID-19. Each CDR3 is given with its conserved first and last residue. Fields, in order: CDR3 DNA, CDR3 protein, D gene, J gene, clone size, V gene. D genes are given only for firm matches. Size values are once, few and many counts, or a class for expanded clones, and some rows have none.

TGTGCCAGCAGTTACCGGACAGGGAACACTGAAGCTTTCTTT,CASSYRTGNTEAFF,TRBD1,TRBJ1-1,.,TRBV6-2/TRBV6-3
TGTGCCAGCAGCTCTTCAGGGGAGAACACTGAAGCTTTCTTT,CASSSSGENTEAFF,.,TRBJ1-1,.,TRBV11-3
TGCGCCAGCAGCTTGGATCGCGGGCATACCGAGCAGTACTTC,CASSLDRGHTEQYF,.,TRBJ2-7,medium-sized,TRBV5-1
TGTGCCTGGACCCTGATGGGGGGAACTGAAGCTTTCTTT,CAWTLMGGTEAFF,.,TRBJ1-1,.,TRBV30
TGTGCCAGCAGCCCAAAGTGGGGCCACACGGGGGCCAACGTCCTGACTTTC,CASSPKWGHTGANVLTF,.,TRBJ2-6,.,TRBV3-1/TRBV3-2
TGCGCCAGCAGCTTGGCCGGGAGCTCCTATAATTCACCCCTCCACTTT,CASSLAGSSYNSPLHF,.,TRBJ1-6,.,TRBV5-1
TGTGCCAGCAGCGTAGCCCCGGGAGTGGAGACCCAGTACTTC,CASSVAPGVETQYF,.,TRBJ2-5,.,TRBV9
TGTGCCAGCAGCGTAGGGGCGGGCACCGTTAGGAATGAGCAGTTCTTC,CASSVGAGTVRNEQFF,.,TRBJ2-1,.,TRBV9
TGTGCCAGCAGCCAGGTTAGCGGGAGTAAAAATGAGCAGTTCTTC,CASSQVSGSKNEQFF,TRBD2,TRBJ2-1,.,TRBV3-1/TRBV3-2
TGTGCCAGCAGCCGTAGGACTAGCGGGAGATTTTTATCCTACGAGCAGTACTTC,CASSRRTSGRFLSYEQYF,TRBD2,TRBJ2-7,.,TRBV5-8
TGTGCCAGCAGCCCCAGACAGGGTCCCTATGGCTACACCTTC,CASSPRQGPYGYTF,TRBD1,TRBJ1-2,.,TRBV9
TGTGCCAGCTCACCACGGGCAGGGGAACCCTATACGAACACTGAAGCTTTCTTT,CASSPRAGEPYTNTEAFF,.,TRBJ1-1,once,TRBV18
TGCGCCAGCAGCTTAACTAGCGGGAGTTACTACGAGCAGTACTTC,CASSLTSGSYYEQYF,TRBD2,TRBJ2-7,many,TRBV5-1
TGTGCCAGTAGTTCGAGACAGGGCGGGGAGACCCAGTACTTC,CASSSRQGGETQYF,TRBD1,TRBJ2-5,.,TRBV19
TGCGCCAGCAGCCATCCGGGACAGGGGGCAGATACGCAGTATTTT,CASSHPGQGADTQYF,TRBD1,TRBJ2-3,.,TRBV4-1
TGTGCCAGCAGCCAAGCGCGGAACACTGAAGCTTTCTTT,CASSQARNTEAFF,.,TRBJ1-1,.,TRBV14
TGTGCCAGCAGCTTAACTAGCGGGAGCGCAGATACGCAGTATTTT,CASSLTSGSADTQYF,TRBD2,TRBJ2-3,.,TRBV7-2
TGTGCCAGTAGTAATAACGGGGGTAGTGATACGCAGTATTTT,CASSNNGGSDTQYF,.,TRBJ2-3,.,TRBV19
TGTGCCAGTAATCCGCAAAACCCCTTAGGGGATTCACCCCTCCACTTT,CASNPQNPLGDSPLHF,.,TRBJ1-6,few,TRBV19
TGTGCCAGCAGCTTAACAGGGGATAATTCACCCCTCCACTTT,CASSLTGDNSPLHF,.,TRBJ1-6,.,TRBV7-3